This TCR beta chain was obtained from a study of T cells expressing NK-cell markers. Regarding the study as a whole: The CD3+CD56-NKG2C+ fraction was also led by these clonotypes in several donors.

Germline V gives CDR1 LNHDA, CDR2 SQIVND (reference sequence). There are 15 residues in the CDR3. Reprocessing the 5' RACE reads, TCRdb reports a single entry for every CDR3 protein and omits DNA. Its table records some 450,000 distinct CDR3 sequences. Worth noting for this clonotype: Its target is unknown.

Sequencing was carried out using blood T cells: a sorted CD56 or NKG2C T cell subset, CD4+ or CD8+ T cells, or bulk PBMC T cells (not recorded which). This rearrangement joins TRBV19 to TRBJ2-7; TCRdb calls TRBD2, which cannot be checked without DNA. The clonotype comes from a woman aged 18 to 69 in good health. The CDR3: CASSTSLSGRGEQYF.